Each of the 22 T cell receptor beta chains below was sequenced from the same sample in a study of T cell repertoires in cytomegalovirus infection (dated by TCRdb to between 2019 and 2020). The sample was run on an Illumina HiSeq 1500. TCRdb ran its own pipeline on the public reads, namely fastp trimming at Q25 and MiXCR clone calling, and kept in-frame beta chains. Identical CDR3 proteins give one entry, which carries the most common genes and DNA. For this sample the table gives 300,000 to 450,000 distinct CDR3 sequences, of which 15% to 20% were detected only once. Of the sample, around 8.6% is held by the ten largest clones. Input material: PBMCs. Receptors were obtained from a human donor in good health (CMV status not recorded). Some clones in this sample may be carry-over from other donors' samples.

Comment on this clonotype: This could be a read error, since a much larger clone is one nucleotide away. CDR3 nucleotide sequence: TGTGCCAGCAGTTACGCTGGGGCCAACGTCCTGACTTTC. It translates to CASSYAGANVLTF. The chain is built from TRBV6-2 or TRBV6-3 and TRBJ2-6; D unresolved. Germline-derived CDR1 and CDR2 are MNHEY and SVGEGT. V was cut by 2 bases and J by 2 bases, with 1 base left in between. The CDR3 is made up of 13 amino acids.

The chain employs TRBV20-1 and TRBJ1-5; no definite D call. Looked up from germline, CDR1 is DFQATT and CDR2 is SNEGSKA (reference sequence). V shed 6 bases and J shed 0 bases, with 9 bases lying between them. The CDR3 loop spans 13 amino acids. CDR3 amino acids: CSAGANSNQPQHF. CDR3 nucleotides: TGCAGTGCAGGAGCCAATAGCAATCAGCCCCAGCATTTT.

The sample holds a few counts of this clonotype. The gene calls are TRBV12-3 or TRBV12-4 and TRBJ1-1; D gene uncertain. The ends were cut back, 8 bases at V and 5 bases at J, with 12 bases in the middle. The CDR3 has 12 amino acids. CDR3: CASEEVGTEAFF. The CDR3 DNA is TGTGCCAGCGAGGAGGTGGGGACTGAAGCTTTCTTT.

The V and J genes are TRBV4-1 and TRBJ2-6; no clear D. V was trimmed by 2 bases and J by 6 bases, leaving 11 bases between them. Per germline, CDR1 MGHRA and CDR2 YSYEKL. The CDR3 runs to 15 residues. CDR3 protein: CASSQLLGKANVLTF. CDR3 sequence (DNA): TGCGCCAGCAGCCAACTGCTGGGTAAGGCCAACGTCCTGACTTTC.

V usage is TRBV2 and J usage is TRBJ2-7; D is perhaps TRBD1 or TRBD2 (5 bases each). In germline, CDR1 is SNHLY, CDR2 FYNNEI. V lost 6 bases and J 6 bases, leaving 21 bases between the germline ends. There are 15 residues in the CDR3. Here the CDR3 reads CASRFPPGTEPEQYF. The CDR3 nucleotides are TGTGCCAGCAGATTCCCCCCAGGGACCGAGCCCGAGCAGTACTTC.

This clonotype was seen ten or more times. The chain combines TRBV7-2 with TRBJ2-5; 7 nucleotides align to TRBD2. The CDR3 loop spans 15 amino acids. V shed 1 base, J shed 5 bases, and the junction held 7 bases outside the gene matches. From germline, CDR1 is SGHTA and CDR2 FQGNSA. The CDR3 DNA reads TGTGCCAGCAGCTTAGGAGCGGCGGGGGTTGAGACCCAGTACTTC. Amino acid sequence: CASSLGAAGVETQYF.

This clonotype was seen a handful of times. The chain combines TRBV28 with TRBJ2-7, with 8 bases that match TRBD1. V was clipped by 2 bases and J by 5 bases; unmatched bases: 5. This CDR3 spans 14 amino acids. Germline CDR1 is MDHEN and CDR2 is SYDVKM. CDR3 sequence reads: CASSLGRGPNEQYF. In DNA, the CDR3 is TGTGCCAGCAGTTTAGGCAGGGGGCCCAACGAGCAGTACTTC. The full variable domain, with the rest looked up from reference TRBV28 and TRBJ2-7, is DVKVTQSSRYLVKRTGEKVFLECVQDMDHENMFWYRQDPGLGLRLIYFSYDVKMKEKGDIPEGYSVSREKKERFSLILESASTNQTSMYLCASSLGRGPNEQYFGPGTRLTVT.

The chain recombines TRBV7-4 with TRBJ1-1; no clear D. Trimming pared 5 bases from V and 4 bases from J, leaving 14 bases between. The CDR3 covers 14 residues. The V gene's germline CDR1 is SGHVT and CDR2 SQSDAQ. CDR3 sequence: CASSTTSLRTEAFF. The DNA for the CDR3 is TGTGCCAGCAGCACGACCTCCCTACGCACTGAAGCTTTCTTT.

The sample holds many counts of this clonotype. This rearrangement joins TRBV10-3 to TRBJ2-5; 10 positions match TRBD2. V was clipped by 5 bases and J by 3 bases; unmatched bases: 3. Germline V gene data show CDR1 as ENHRY and CDR2 as SYGVKD. The CDR3 runs to 14 residues. The CDR3 spells CAISKGTSEETQYF. The CDR3 DNA reads TGTGCCATCAGTAAAGGGACTAGCGAAGAGACCCAGTACTTC.

The J gene is TRBJ2-7, the V gene TRBV27; perhaps D is TRBD1 or TRBD2 (6 bases each). V gave up 1 base and J gave up 6 bases, with 7 bases separating them. The CDR3 sequence is 12 residues long. CDR1 and CDR2 (germline): MNHEY, SMNVEV (reference sequence). For the CDR3, the DNA is TGTGCCAGCAGTTTATGGGGGGCCGAGCAGTACTTC. It translates to CASSLWGAEQYF.

The chain combines TRBV5-8 with TRBJ1-1; no definite D call. V gave up 7 bases and J gave up 8 bases, with 9 bases separating them. This CDR3 has 10 amino acids. Germline lookup yields CDR1 SGHTS and CDR2 YDEGEE. CDR3 bases: TGTGCCAGCCAGATCCACGAAGCTTTCTTT. It specifies CASQIHEAFF.

This clonotype was seen ten or more times. The chain joins TRBV10-3 to TRBJ1-4, with D unresolved. From germline, CDR1 is ENHRY and CDR2 SYGVKD. CDR3 length: 14 residues. V was clipped by 5 bases and J by 2 bases, with 9 bases between them. CDR3 protein: CAISSGWTNEKLFF. CDR3 nucleotides: TGTGCCATCAGTTCTGGGTGGACTAATGAAAAACTGTTTTTT.

The chain uses TRBV20-1 and TRBJ2-7; D is possibly TRBD2 (6 bases). Trimming cost V 3 bases and J 1 base, with 13 bases left between them. The CDR3 loop spans 14 amino acids. Germline V gives CDR1 DFQATT, CDR2 SNEGSKA (reference sequence). CDR3 in DNA: TGCAGTGCTAGTCTAGCGCCAACTTCCTACGAGCAGTACTTC. Its protein is CSASLAPTSYEQYF.

This rearrangement joins TRBV5-5 to TRBJ2-1; D remains ambiguous. From germline, CDR1 is SGHKS and CDR2 YYEKEE (reference sequence). The V gene lost 2 bases and the J gene lost 4 bases, with 7 bases spanning the gap. The CDR3 length is 13 residues. The CDR3 spells CASSFPPYNEQFF. The CDR3 DNA is TGTGCCAGCAGCTTTCCCCCTTACAATGAGCAGTTCTTC.

The genes are TRBV20-1 and TRBJ2-3; 8 nucleotides align to TRBD2. This CDR3 has 15 residues. The germline CDR1 and CDR2 sequences are DFQATT and SNEGSKA (reference sequence). Trimming removed 1 base from V and 4 bases from J; junction bases left unmatched: 7. The chain's CDR3 is CSARVGGRNADTQYF. The CDR3 DNA follows: TGCAGTGCTAGAGTAGGCGGGAGGAATGCAGATACGCAGTATTTT.

The sample holds a few counts of this clonotype. The rearrangement links TRBV23-1 to TRBJ2-7; D gene ambiguous. TRBV23-1 counts as an open reading frame of uncertain function. There are 12 residues in the CDR3. V shed 10 bases and J shed 4 bases, with 14 bases lying between them. The CDR3 DNA reads TGCGCCACCCTCGAGGCCGCTTACGAGCAGTACTTC. Protein sequence: CATLEAAYEQYF.

DNA for the CDR3: TGTGCCAGCAAACTCGGCGGGGGGAAAACCTACGAGCAGTACTTC. Translating it yields CASKLGGGKTYEQYF. The J gene is TRBJ2-7, the V gene TRBV6-2 or TRBV6-3; 8 bases match TRBD2. The junction had 10 bases not matched to a gene; V was cut back by 7 bases and J by 2 bases. CDR1 MNHEY and CDR2 SVGEGT come from the germline V gene. This CDR3 contains 15 residues.

This clonotype appeared many times. V usage is TRBV7-6 and J usage is TRBJ2-3; 9 positions match TRBD1. Germline-derived CDR1 and CDR2 are SGHVS and FNYEAQ. The CDR3 covers 15 residues. J gave up 2 bases and V 3 bases, and 3 bases lay outside the gene matches. This chain's CDR3 is CASSFTGGFTDTQYF. The CDR3 DNA follows: TGTGCCAGCAGCTTTACAGGGGGCTTCACAGATACGCAGTATTTT.

This clonotype appeared many times. This chain uses TRBV7-8 with TRBJ2-6; D is ambiguous. Germline CDR1 SGHVS, CDR2 FQNEAQ. V was shortened by 1 base and J by 4 bases, with 14 bases between the two germline ends. The CDR3 is 17 amino acids. CDR3 in DNA: TGTGCCAGCAGCTTAGTCCGTGGTCGAATCGGGGCCAACGTCCTGACTTTC. It translates to CASSLVRGRIGANVLTF.

This clonotype came up many times. The CDR3: CASSTTSGRVEYF. CDR3 nucleotide sequence: TGTGCCAGCAGTACGACTAGCGGGAGGGTAGAGTACTTC. V gene TRBV12-3 or TRBV12-4 combines with J gene TRBJ2-7; 14 nucleotides match TRBD2. J lost 11 bases, V lost 5 bases, and 5 bases had no gene match. CDR3 length: 13 amino acids.

Points on this clonotype: This may come from a read error, since a much larger clone is one base off. The J gene is TRBJ2-7, the V gene TRBV7-2; possible D gene TRBD1, 6 bases. The CDR3 length is 13 residues. Germline V gene data show CDR1 as SGHTA and CDR2 as FQGNSA. CDR3 sequence (DNA): TGTGACAGCAGCCTATCAAGGGGGTACGAGCAGTACTTC. Protein: CDSSLSRGYEQYF. The whole variable domain, remainder taken from reference TRBV7-2 and TRBJ2-7, is GAGVSQSPSNKVTEKGKDVELRCDPISGHTALYWYRQSLGQGLEFLIYFQGNSAPDKSGLPSDRFSAERTGGSVSTLTIQRTQQEDSAVYLCDSSLSRGYEQYFGPGTRLTVT.

The rearrangement links TRBV7-2 to TRBJ2-1; D remains unclear. Germline V lookup: CDR1 SGHTA, CDR2 FQGNSA. The CDR3 loop spans 14 amino acids. V was cut by 3 bases and J by 0 bases, with 6 bases left in between. In DNA, the CDR3 is TGTGCCAGCAGCTTTAAGGGCTCCTACAATGAGCAGTTCTTC. This translates into CASSFKGSYNEQFF. Full variable domain (outside the CDR3, taken from reference TRBV7-2 and TRBJ2-1): GAGVSQSPSNKVTEKGKDVELRCDPISGHTALYWYRQSLGQGLEFLIYFQGNSAPDKSGLPSDRFSAERTGGSVSTLTIQRTQQEDSAVYLCASSFKGSYNEQFFGPGTRLTVL.